This T cell receptor (beta chain) was recovered during a study of blood T cell repertoires in COVID-19. The overall study: Researchers got acute and convalescent COVID-19 samples from the United States, Italy and Spain. Nucleic acid was either cDNA or gDNA, and it came from T cells, B-cell-depleted T cells, or PBMCs.

The length of the CDR3 is 15 residues. Looked up from germline, CDR1 is SGHVS and CDR2 is FNYEAQ. V shed 5 bases, J shed 4 bases, and the junction held 9 bases outside the gene matches. Study processing details: Estimated nucleated cell counts came from reference gene primer amplification. Generated by immunoSEQ multiplex PCR, the TCRdb table keeps only in-frame clones and is missing some. The DNA gave D and trimming, while V, J and clone size come from that table. The sample records about 100,000 clones, about 80% being singletons. The chain combines TRBV7-6 with TRBJ1-2; the match to TRBD1 covers 8 bases. The sample consisted of peripheral blood. This sequence originates from a man aged 70 or older with acute or convalescent COVID-19. CDR3 sequence: CASSEGTGYPYGYTF. The CDR3 nucleotides are TGTGCCAGCAGCGAGGGGACAGGATACCCCTATGGCTACACCTTC.